One sample yielded the 18 T cell receptor beta chains listed below, sequenced in a study of T cell clonotyping in hematopoietic cell transplantation. The repertoire was sequenced with immunoSEQ multiplex PCR; TCRdb's copy has only in-frame clones and lacks some. The repertoire holds over 5,000 clones, more than 75% seen once, with 5.8% in the top ten. The source was peripheral blood mononuclear cells, collected 100 days after allogeneic stem cell transplant. All receptors derive from a female patient in her 40s who had an allogeneic stem cell transplant from a related donor, so the T cells may come from the graft donor. Some clones in this sample may be carry-over from other donors' samples.

The chain links TRBV6-4 to TRBJ2-2; 8 bases are a match to TRBD1. Germline-derived CDR1 and CDR2 are MRHNA and SNTAGT. Trimming removed 5 bases from V and 3 bases from J; junction bases left unmatched: 5. The CDR3 has 15 amino acids. The CDR3: CASSNGQGDTGELFF. In DNA, the CDR3 is TGTGCCAGCAGTAATGGACAGGGCGACACCGGGGAGCTGTTTTTT.

The chain recombines TRBV5-1 with TRBJ2-2, with 7 bases lining up with TRBD1. CDR3 length: 14 residues. Germline V lookup: CDR1 SGHRS, CDR2 YFSETQ. The J segment lost 1 base and the V segment lost 6 bases, leaving 3 bases of the junction unmatched. The CDR3 nucleotides are TGCGCCAGCATCGGACAGGTGAACACCGGGGAGCTGTTTTTT. Protein: CASIGQVNTGELFF.

This clone is judged medium-sized. The DNA for the CDR3 is TGTGCCACCAGCAGAGATCTGAGGGCAGGGTCCGATGGCTACACCTTC. Amino acids: CATSRDLRAGSDGYTF. The chain has TRBV15 and TRBJ1-2, with D possibly matching TRBD1 (5 bases). V was cut by 0 bases and J by 6 bases, with 17 bases left in between. The CDR3 extends over 16 amino acids. Germline values: CDR1 LNHNV, CDR2 YYDKDF (reference sequence).

The chain couples TRBV7-9 to TRBJ2-5, with 10 bases that match TRBD2. CDR3 size: 16 residues. Germline-derived CDR1 and CDR2 are SEHNR and FQNEAQ (reference sequence). V lost 1 base to trimming and J lost 5 bases; unmatched junction nucleotides: 7. The CDR3 loop reads CASSLDSSGRRETQYF. The CDR3 DNA follows: TGTGCCAGCAGCTTAGACTCTAGCGGGAGACGGGAGACCCAGTACTTC.

This sequence joins TRBV19 and TRBJ2-5; D possibly uses TRBD1 or TRBD2 (5 bases each). Germline V lookup: CDR1 LNHDA, CDR2 SQIVND (reference sequence). Trimming left V 0 bases short and J 7 bases short, with 15 bases between. The CDR3 loop spans 15 amino acids. The CDR3 sequence: CASSIDLGWGSTQYF. CDR3 DNA: TGTGCCAGTAGTATAGATCTGGGGTGGGGGTCGACCCAGTACTTC.

The chain is built from TRBV7-6 and TRBJ2-7; D call uncertain. The CDR3 has 13 amino acids. Germline V gives CDR1 SGHVS, CDR2 FNYEAQ. V was pared by 6 bases and J by 3 bases, with 12 bases between. Here the CDR3 DNA reads TGTGCCAGCAGTCCCCCCGGTGACTACGAGCAGTACTTC. Translating it yields CASSPPGDYEQYF.

The chain couples TRBV27 to TRBJ2-7; 13 bases match TRBD2. V shed 5 bases, J shed 2 bases, and the junction held 3 bases outside the gene matches. This CDR3 has 15 residues. Per germline, CDR1 MNHEY and CDR2 SMNVEV (reference sequence). The CDR3 loop reads CASSAGLAGAYEQYF. CDR3 nucleotides: TGTGCCAGCAGTGCCGGACTAGCGGGGGCCTACGAGCAGTACTTC.

A note on this clone: The junction shows a germline mismatch at one end, possibly a read error. The gene calls are TRBV7-3 and TRBJ2-3; D is possibly TRBD2 (5 bases). The CDR3 runs 13 residues. Germline CDR1 SGHTA, CDR2 FQGTGA. CDR3 sequence reads: CASSVDRGERSHF. The CDR3 nucleotides read TGTGCCAGCAGCGTGGACCGGGGTGAGCGTTCGCATTTT.

V usage is TRBV11-2 and J usage is TRBJ2-7; no clear D gene. The germline V and J ends were trimmed by 5 bases and 5 bases, with 19 bases remaining between them. Germline V CDR1 and CDR2: SGHAT, FQNNGV. The CDR3 has 15 residues. CDR3 in DNA: TGTGCCAGCAGCCCGAGCCACACTATCCCCAACGAGCAGTACTTC. It yields the protein CASSPSHTIPNEQYF.

V gene TRBV29-1 combines with J gene TRBJ2-1; 8 positions agree with TRBD1. Germline V gene data show CDR1 as SQVTM and CDR2 as ANQGSEA. Trimming removed 7 bases from V and 0 bases from J; junction bases left unmatched: 8. This CDR3 is 15 amino acids long. CDR3 in DNA: TGCAGCGCCTCTGACAGGGGCGACTCCTACAATGAGCAGTTCTTC. Translation: CSASDRGDSYNEQFF.

The chain is built from TRBV19 and TRBJ1-3; TRBD1 matches 8 bases. The germline gives CDR1 LNHDA, CDR2 SQIVND (reference sequence). The V segment lost 7 bases and the J segment 3 bases; nucleotides outside the gene matches: 5. The CDR3 is 14 amino acids. This CDR3 reads CASTDRGLGNTIYF. The CDR3 coding sequence is TGTGCCAGTACCGACAGGGGCCTTGGAAACACCATATATTTT.

The V call is TRBV11-3, the J call TRBJ2-2; D may be TRBD2 (5 bases). Germline lookup yields CDR1 SGHNT and CDR2 YENEEA. V lost 3 bases and J lost 7, with 9 bases in between. This CDR3 spans 13 amino acids. The CDR3 reads CASSFEGGGELFF. CDR3 coding DNA: TGTGCCAGCAGCTTCGAGGGCGGCGGGGAGCTGTTTTTT.

The rearrangement uses TRBV2 and TRBJ1-5, with D unresolved. The V gene's germline CDR1 is SNHLY and CDR2 FYNNEI. V lost 8 bases, J lost 11 bases, and 19 bases lay in between. This CDR3 region has 13 residues. Here the CDR3 DNA reads TGTGCCAGCGGTGGAGCAGGAGGACGGACCCAGCATTTT. It yields the protein CASGGAGGRTQHF.

The gene calls are TRBV6-6 and TRBJ1-1, with a tentative D call TRBD1 (5 bases). This CDR3 contains 13 residues. Germline CDR1 is MNHNY and CDR2 is SVGAGI (reference sequence). V was clipped by 2 bases and J by 8 bases, with 12 bases between them. CDR3 loop: CASSYRGRGEAFF. The CDR3 region has the DNA TGTGCCAGCAGTTACAGAGGAAGGGGAGAAGCTTTCTTT.

The V gene is TRBV6-5, the J gene TRBJ1-2, with 7 bases identical to TRBD1. With V trimmed by 2 bases and J by 3 bases, 6 bases remained unmatched. The CDR3 spans 15 residues. Germline V CDR1 and CDR2: MNHEY, SVGAGI. For the CDR3, the DNA is TGTGCCAGCAGTTACCTCTCACAGGGGCACTATGGCTACACCTTC. Amino acid sequence: CASSYLSQGHYGYTF.

The chain employs TRBV5-1 and TRBJ2-7, with TRBD2 matching 11 bases. The CDR3 consists of 14 residues. J gave up 6 bases and V 5 bases, and 7 bases lay outside the gene matches. Germline lookup yields CDR1 SGHRS and CDR2 YFSETQ. Here the CDR3 reads CASRAGTSGLEQYF. The CDR3 DNA reads as TGCGCCAGCAGAGCCGGGACTAGCGGTCTCGAGCAGTACTTC.

This clone occurred a few times. The rearrangement uses TRBV19 and TRBJ2-7; D remains ambiguous. CDR3 length: 14 amino acids. V was clipped by 6 bases and J by 1 base, with 13 bases between them. Germline V gene lookup returns CDR1 LNHDA and CDR2 SQIVND (reference sequence). CDR3 amino acids: CASSPTATSYEQYF. The CDR3 DNA reads as TGTGCCAGTAGCCCTACCGCCACATCCTACGAGCAGTACTTC.

This chain uses TRBV12-1 with TRBJ2-1. TRBV12-1 is a pseudogene locus. The CDR3 contains 16 residues. CDR3 in amino acids: CASSSWAASSYNEQFF. As DNA, the CDR3 is TGTGCCAGCAGCTCATGGGCGGCGAGCTCCTACAATGAGCAGTTCTTC.